The rows below give T cell receptor beta chains drawn from one sample of a study of vaccination and CD4 T cells after COVID-19. TCRdb reprocessed the PCR reads with MiXCR, giving one entry per CDR3 protein. The table lists 6,900 or so distinct CDR3 sequences, roughly a third of them singletons, with 30% to 35% in the top ten. No cognate antigen is known for these TCRs. The sequenced sample was CD4+ T cells from blood, cultured in vitro. All receptors derive from a human donor in good health. Each CDR3 is given with its conserved first and last residue. The D gene is left open where the match is weak. Size is stated for part of the rows, as once, few or many counts, or as a class when the clone is expanded.

J | size | V | D | CDR3 | DNA
TRBJ2-3 | - | TRBV29-1 | TRBD2 | CSVNGLAGGTNTQYF | TGCAGCGTTAATGGACTAGCGGGAGGGACAAATACGCAGTATTTT
TRBJ1-6 | few | TRBV30 | - | CAWTGGTYNSPLHF | TGTGCCTGGACGGGGGGAACCTATAATTCACCCCTCCACTTT
TRBJ1-1 | few | TRBV5-4 | TRBD1 | CGPYRGNTEAFF | TGTGGGCCCTACAGGGGGAACACTGAAGCTTTCTTT
TRBJ2-5 | few | TRBV21-1 | - | CASSKASQGMGETQYF | TGTGCCAGCAGCAAAGCGAGCCAGGGGATGGGAGAGACCCAGTACTTC
TRBJ2-3 | - | TRBV10-1 | - | CASSESTWNTDTQYF | TGCGCCAGCAGTGAGTCGACCTGGAACACAGATACGCAGTATTTT
TRBJ1-6 | - | TRBV5-1 | TRBD1 | CASSLAPTGSNSPLHF | TGCGCCAGCAGCTTGGCCCCGACAGGGTCTAATTCACCCCTCCACTTT
TRBJ2-1 | - | TRBV15 | TRBD2 | CATSRESSGRTHYNEQFF | TGTGCCACCAGCAGAGAGAGTAGCGGGAGGACTCACTACAATGAGCAGTTCTTC
TRBJ2-7 | - | TRBV6-2/TRBV6-3 | - | CASSYGGNHPTFEQYF | TGTGCCAGCAGTTATGGCGGGAATCATCCTACGTTCGAGCAGTACTTC
TRBJ1-5 | few | TRBV9 | - | CASSADNSNQPQHF | TGTGCCAGCAGCGCCGATAATAGCAATCAGCCCCAGCATTTT
TRBJ1-1 | few | TRBV7-3 | - | CASSLFMNTEAFF | TGTGCCAGCAGCTTATTCATGAACACTGAAGCTTTCTTT
TRBJ1-1 | - | TRBV28 | - | CASSLLRGNTEAFF | TGTGCCAGCAGTTTATTGAGGGGGAACACTGAAGCTTTCTTT
TRBJ2-4 | - | TRBV2 | - | CASSERTAGNIQYF | TGTGCCAGCAGTGAGAGAACGGCGGGGAACATTCAGTACTTC
TRBJ2-5 | few | TRBV20-1 | - | CSARDVLDGLQETQYF | TGCAGTGCTAGAGACGTACTGGACGGCCTGCAAGAGACCCAGTACTTC
TRBJ2-7 | - | TRBV24-1 | - | CATSGPGKREQYF | TGTGCCACCAGTGGTCCAGGGAAGAGGGAGCAGTACTTC
TRBJ1-2 | - | TRBV6-2/TRBV6-3 | - | CASSYSRTDSNYGYTF | TGTGCCAGCAGTTACTCGAGGACGGATTCTAACTATGGCTACACCTTC
TRBJ2-1 | - | TRBV6-4 | - | CASSEGDPGDEQFF | TGTGCCAGCAGTGAGGGAGACCCCGGGGATGAGCAGTTCTTC
TRBJ2-4 | - | TRBV7-2 | - | CASSSRVDKNIQYF | TGTGCCAGCAGCTCCAGGGTGGACAAAAACATTCAGTACTTC
TRBJ2-5 | - | TRBV28 | TRBD2 | CASITSGTQETQYF | TGTGCCAGTATTACTAGCGGGACTCAAGAGACCCAGTACTTC
TRBJ2-3 | large | TRBV10-3 | - | CAIRDVGSTDTQYF | TGTGCCATCAGAGACGTCGGTAGCACAGATACGCAGTATTTT
TRBJ2-2 | - | TRBV28 | - | CATPHRVTGELFF | TGTGCCACCCCCCATCGGGTCACCGGGGAGCTGTTTTTT
TRBJ1-5 | - | TRBV10-3 | - | CAITADPQGQPQHF | TGTGCCATCACCGCAGACCCTCAGGGGCAGCCCCAGCATTTT
TRBJ2-1 | - | TRBV25-1 | TRBD2 | CASSGLAGLNEQFF | TGTGCCAGCAGTGGGCTAGCGGGCCTCAATGAGCAGTTCTTC
TRBJ2-6 | - | TRBV27 | - | CASSNLHSDSGANVLTF | TGTGCCAGCAGTAACCTCCACAGCGATTCTGGGGCCAACGTCCTGACTTTC
TRBJ2-1 | - | TRBV11-1 | - | CASSFGDNEQFF | TGTGCCAGCAGCTTCGGGGACAATGAGCAGTTCTTC
TRBJ1-2 | few | TRBV12-3/TRBV12-4 | - | CASSGGASTNYGYTF | TGTGCCAGCAGTGGGGGGGCCAGTACTAACTATGGCTACACCTTC
TRBJ2-1 | - | TRBV7-8 | TRBD2 | CASSQLAGVYNEQFF | TGTGCCAGCAGCCAACTAGCGGGGGTCTACAATGAGCAGTTCTTC
TRBJ2-7 | few | TRBV11-2 | - | CASSLWGGDSYEQYF | TGTGCCAGCAGCTTATGGGGCGGAGACTCCTACGAGCAGTACTTC
TRBJ2-7 | - | TRBV29-1 | TRBD2 | CSGGTSGRSYEQYF | TGCAGTGGAGGTACTAGCGGGAGGTCCTACGAGCAGTACTTC
TRBJ2-5 | - | TRBV11-2 | - | CASAPREGQWETQYF | TGTGCCAGCGCCCCCAGGGAAGGACAGTGGGAGACCCAGTACTTC
TRBJ2-7 | few | TRBV7-9 | - | CASGLTGEGEQYF | TGTGCCAGCGGTCTAACGGGAGAAGGTGAGCAGTACTTC
TRBJ1-1 | few | TRBV25-1 | - | CASNYGLNTEAFF | TGTGCCAGCAATTACGGCTTGAACACTGAAGCTTTCTTT
TRBJ2-3 | few | TRBV20-1 | TRBD2 | CSALAGGYTDTQYF | TGCAGTGCGTTAGCGGGAGGCTACACAGATACGCAGTATTTT
TRBJ2-1 | - | TRBV28 | TRBD1 | CASGTGAYNEQFF | TGTGCCAGCGGGACAGGTGCCTACAATGAGCAGTTCTTC
TRBJ2-1 | - | TRBV5-4 | - | CASSPMTALRYNEQFF | TGTGCCAGCAGCCCGATGACAGCGCTGCGCTACAATGAGCAGTTCTTC
TRBJ2-5 | few | TRBV15 | - | CATSNGGTQETQYF | TGTGCCACCAGCAATGGGGGGACCCAAGAGACCCAGTACTTC
TRBJ2-1 | - | TRBV7-2 | - | CASSLAASSYNEQFF | TGTGCCAGCAGCTTAGCAGCAAGCTCCTACAATGAGCAGTTCTTC
TRBJ2-5 | - | TRBV19 | - | CASSPRTPQETQYF | TGTGCCAGTAGTCCCCGGACTCCCCAAGAGACCCAGTACTTC
TRBJ1-5 | - | TRBV28 | TRBD1 | CASSLDRGWPQHF | TGTGCCAGCAGTCTGGACAGGGGGTGGCCCCAGCATTTT
TRBJ2-5 | - | TRBV7-9 | TRBD1 | CASSPRRDRGQETQYF | TGTGCCAGCAGCCCCCGCCGGGACAGGGGGCAAGAGACCCAGTACTTC
TRBJ1-2 | - | TRBV15 | - | CATSRDRSSGGYTF | TGTGCCACCAGCAGAGATCGGTCCAGTGGTGGCTACACCTTC
TRBJ2-3 | few | TRBV7-2 | - | CASSFALGGDTQYF | TGTGCCAGCAGCTTTGCCCTAGGTGGAGATACGCAGTATTTT
TRBJ2-5 | few | TRBV27 | - | CASTTVGETQYF | TGTGCCAGCACCACTGTCGGGGAGACCCAGTACTTC
TRBJ1-3 | few | TRBV6-2/TRBV6-3 | - | CASRPYGTLSGNTIYF | TGTGCCAGCAGACCCTACGGGACCCTCTCTGGAAACACCATATATTTT
TRBJ1-1 | - | TRBV28 | - | CASSLSGEAFF | TGTGCCAGCAGTTTAAGTGGTGAAGCTTTCTTT
TRBJ2-1 | - | TRBV29-1 | TRBD2 | CSVESSRETWSVYNEQFF | TGCAGCGTTGAAAGTTCGCGGGAGACATGGTCCGTTTACAATGAGCAGTTCTTC